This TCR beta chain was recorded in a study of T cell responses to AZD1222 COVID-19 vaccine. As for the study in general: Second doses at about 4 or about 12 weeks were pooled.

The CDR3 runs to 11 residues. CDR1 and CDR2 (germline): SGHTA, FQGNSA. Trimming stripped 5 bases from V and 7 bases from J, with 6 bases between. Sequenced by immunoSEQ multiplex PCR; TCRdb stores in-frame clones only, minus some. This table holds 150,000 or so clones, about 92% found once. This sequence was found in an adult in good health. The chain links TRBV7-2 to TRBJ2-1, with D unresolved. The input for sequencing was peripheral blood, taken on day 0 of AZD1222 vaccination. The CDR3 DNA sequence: TGTGCCAGCAGCCAAAGAAATGAGCAGTTCTTC. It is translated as CASSQRNEQFF.